The source of this T cell receptor (beta chain) is a study of OX40 agonist ivuxolimab in advanced cancers. Across the whole study: Each dose-escalation patient presented with hepatocellular carcinoma, melanoma, renal cell or head and neck cancer. Study outcomes and limitations: In general, CD8+ T cells held more expanded clones than CD4+ did, on average.

Blood sampling took place at baseline, cycle 4 day 1, and cycle 7 day 1. Remarks on this clone: The antigen is undetermined.

This table comes from immunoSEQ multiplex PCR, and its TCRdb copy is limited to in-frame clones, with some not included. The table shows about 86,000 clones, with 80% to 90% occurring only once. V gave up 1 base and J gave up 3 bases; unmatched junction bases: 8. Germline V gives CDR1 SNHLY, CDR2 FYNNEI. CDR3 size: 16 residues. The origin of this receptor is an adult with an advanced solid tumor such as melanoma, head and neck, liver or kidney cancer. The genes are TRBV2 and TRBJ1-2, with 7 nucleotides matching TRBD1. Sequenced here: CD4+ or CD8+ T cells sorted from blood, sampled in a trial of the OX40 agonist ivuxolimab. CDR3 protein: CASSEVRQGRDYGYTF. The CDR3 region has the DNA TGTGCCAGCAGTGAAGTGCGACAGGGTAGGGACTATGGCTACACCTTC.